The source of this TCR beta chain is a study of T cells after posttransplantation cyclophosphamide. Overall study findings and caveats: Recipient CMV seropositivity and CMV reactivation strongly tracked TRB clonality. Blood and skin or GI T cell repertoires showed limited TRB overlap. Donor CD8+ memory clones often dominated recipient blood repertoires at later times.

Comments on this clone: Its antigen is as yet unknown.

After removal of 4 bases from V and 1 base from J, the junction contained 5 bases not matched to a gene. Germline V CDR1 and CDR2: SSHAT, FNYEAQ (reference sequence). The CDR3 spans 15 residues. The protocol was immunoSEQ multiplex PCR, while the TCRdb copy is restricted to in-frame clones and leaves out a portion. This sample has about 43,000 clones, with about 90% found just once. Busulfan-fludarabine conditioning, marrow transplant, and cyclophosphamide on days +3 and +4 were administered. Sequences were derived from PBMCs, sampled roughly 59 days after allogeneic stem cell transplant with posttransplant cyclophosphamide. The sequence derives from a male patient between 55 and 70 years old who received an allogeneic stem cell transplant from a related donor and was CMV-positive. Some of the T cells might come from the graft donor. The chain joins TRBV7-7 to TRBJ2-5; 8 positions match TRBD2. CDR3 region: CASSSRAGGQETQYF. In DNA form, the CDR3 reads TGTGCCAGCAGCTCCCGGGCGGGGGGCCAAGAGACCCAGTACTTC.